The clone carrying this T cell receptor beta chain was counted ten times or more. The V segment lost 6 bases and the J segment 0 bases; nucleotides outside the gene matches: 8. There are 15 residues in the CDR3. Germline V gene data show CDR1 as SGHVS and CDR2 as FQNEAQ. In the authors' workflow: It was from reference gene primer amplification that nucleated cell counts were estimated. Libraries were prepared by immunoSEQ multiplex PCR; TCRdb keeps only in-frame clonotypes and omits some of them. That table supplies the V and J calls and clone size; D and trimming were determined from the DNA. The sample includes about 90,000 clones, about 85% seen only once; the top ten take roughly 25%. This specimen belongs to a study of blood T cell repertoires in COVID-19. On the study more broadly: The United States, Italy and Spain supplied acute and convalescent COVID-19 samples.

The specimen sequenced was peripheral blood. The sequence was obtained from an elderly man with active or convalescent COVID-19. The rearrangement links TRBV7-8 to TRBJ2-7, with 7 bases lining up with TRBD1. The CDR3 reads CASRLNRGPSYEQYF. DNA of the CDR3: TGTGCCAGCAGGCTGAACAGGGGCCCCTCCTACGAGCAGTACTTC.